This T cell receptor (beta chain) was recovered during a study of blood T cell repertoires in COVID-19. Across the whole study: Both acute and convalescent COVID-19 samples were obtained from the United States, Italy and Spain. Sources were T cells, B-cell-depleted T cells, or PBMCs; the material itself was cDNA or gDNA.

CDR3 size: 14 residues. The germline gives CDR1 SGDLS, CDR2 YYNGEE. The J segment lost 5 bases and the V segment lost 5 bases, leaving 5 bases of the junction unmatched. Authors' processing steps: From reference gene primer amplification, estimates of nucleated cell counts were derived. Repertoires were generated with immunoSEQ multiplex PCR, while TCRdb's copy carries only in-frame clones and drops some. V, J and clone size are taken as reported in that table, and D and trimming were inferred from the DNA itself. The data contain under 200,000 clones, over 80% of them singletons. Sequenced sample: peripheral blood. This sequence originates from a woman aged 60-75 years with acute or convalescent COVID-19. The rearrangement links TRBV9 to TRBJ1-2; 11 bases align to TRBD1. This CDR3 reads CASRPGQGDYGYTF. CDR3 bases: TGTGCCAGCAGGCCGGGACAGGGGGATTATGGCTACACCTTC.